These 18 T cell receptor beta chains share one sample of origin, sequenced in a study of blood T cell repertoires in COVID-19 (dated by TCRdb to 2020 to 2021). Libraries were constructed by the immunoSEQ multiplex PCR assay. Not all clones reach the TCRdb copy of this immuneACCESS table, which keeps in-frame sequences only. Checked studies attribute under half of the gap to unresolved V genes and leave the rest unexplained. The sample includes some 220,000 clones, with 84% observed a single time. Of the sample, roughly 10% falls within the top ten clones. Material: peripheral blood. The receptors come from a man in his fifties with active or convalescent COVID-19.

This chain joins TRBV19 and TRBJ1-4; TRBD1 agrees at 8 bases. The germline gives CDR1 LNHDA, CDR2 SQIVND (reference sequence). Trimming removed 6 bases from V and 2 bases from J; junction bases left unmatched: 2. CDR3 length equals 14 residues. CDR3 residues: CASRQGDTNEKLFF. The CDR3 DNA follows: TGTGCCAGTAGACAGGGGGACACTAATGAAAAACTGTTTTTT.

The CDR3 region is CASSLAGWNTGELFF. CDR3 DNA: TGCGCCAGCAGCTTGGCCGGGTGGAACACCGGGGAGCTGTTTTTT. The rearrangement links TRBV5-1 to TRBJ2-2, with unresolved D. The V gene lost 0 bases and the J gene lost 1 base, with 7 bases spanning the gap. The CDR3 loop spans 15 amino acids. Germline V CDR1 and CDR2: SGHRS, YFSETQ.

This clone was observed a handful of times. The chain carries TRBV5-1 and TRBJ1-1; no clear D gene. Trimming stripped 0 bases from V and 0 bases from J, with 12 bases between. From germline, CDR1 is SGHRS and CDR2 YFSETQ. The CDR3 spans 16 residues. The CDR3 spells CASSLDPAGLNTEAFF. The CDR3, as DNA: TGCGCCAGCAGCTTGGACCCGGCAGGATTGAACACTGAAGCTTTCTTT.

The chain combines TRBV10-3 with TRBJ1-4; D not certain. Germline lookup yields CDR1 ENHRY and CDR2 SYGVKD. The length of the CDR3 is 15 residues. V was trimmed by 5 bases and J by 0 bases, leaving 10 bases between them. The CDR3 region is CAISTDGTTNEKLFF. CDR3 sequence (DNA): TGTGCCATCAGTACCGACGGGACAACTAATGAAAAACTGTTTTTT.

This sequence joins TRBV28 and TRBJ2-5; 14 bases map to TRBD2. The CDR3 totals 16 residues. V dropped 3 bases and J dropped 1; count of bases not matched to a gene: 1. Germline V gives CDR1 MDHEN, CDR2 SYDVKM. The CDR3 DNA is TGTGCCAGCAGTTTCGGACTAGCGGGGGGCCAAGAGACCCAGTACTTC. It encodes CASSFGLAGGQETQYF.

The CDR3 here is CASRGTIFYEQYF. CDR3 bases: TGTGCCAGCAGGGGGACAATATTCTACGAGCAGTACTTC. The chain carries TRBV2 and TRBJ2-7, with D possibly matching TRBD1 (6 bases). Germline CDR1 is SNHLY and CDR2 is FYNNEI. The CDR3 sequence is 13 residues long. V was clipped by 6 bases and J by 3 bases, with 12 bases between them.

V and J are TRBV5-1 and TRBJ2-1; 7 nucleotides line up with TRBD1. The CDR3 runs 14 residues. The ends lost 6 bases at V and 4 bases at J; junction bases unmatched: 7. The germline V gene encodes CDR1 SGHRS and CDR2 YFSETQ. As DNA, the CDR3 is TGCGCCAGCAACCCCCAGGGGGTTTACAATGAGCAGTTCTTC. Translating gives CASNPQGVYNEQFF.

This rearrangement joins TRBV27 to TRBJ1-1; D might be TRBD1 (5 bases). Germline V gives CDR1 MNHEY, CDR2 SMNVEV (reference sequence). The CDR3 runs 14 residues. V dropped 6 bases and J dropped 0 bases, with 11 bases sitting between them. CDR3 in amino acids: CASRGRRLNTEAFF. Here the CDR3 DNA reads TGTGCCAGCAGGGGGCGGAGACTGAACACTGAAGCTTTCTTT.

V gene TRBV5-1 combines with J gene TRBJ1-5, with no clear D. Germline V CDR1 and CDR2: SGHRS, YFSETQ. V lost 3 bases and J 3 bases, leaving 13 bases between the germline ends. The CDR3 contains 15 residues. CDR3 protein: CASSSGSGDNQPQHF. The CDR3 DNA reads as TGCGCCAGCAGCTCCGGGTCCGGGGACAATCAGCCCCAGCATTTT.

In its sample, this clone was seen once. The V call is TRBV5-6, the J call TRBJ1-2; 9 bases align to TRBD1. J lost 6 bases, V lost 3 bases, and 9 bases had no gene match. From germline, CDR1 is SGHDT and CDR2 YYEEEE. There are 15 residues in the CDR3. Written as DNA, the CDR3 is TGTGCCAGCAGCTCAATGGACAGGGGCGGGAATGGCTACACCTTC. It codes for CASSSMDRGGNGYTF. The full variable domain, with the rest looked up from reference TRBV5-6 and TRBJ1-2, is DAGVTQSPTHLIKTRGQQVTLRCSPKSGHDTVSWYQQALGQGPQFIFQYYEEEERQRGNFPDRFSGHQFPNYSSELNVNALLLGDSALYLCASSSMDRGGNGYTFGSGTRLTVV.

V gene TRBV7-3 combines with J gene TRBJ1-1; TRBD1 agrees at 8 bases. The CDR3 length is 14 residues. V dropped 3 bases and J dropped 3; count of bases not matched to a gene: 3. The germline V gene has CDR1 SGHTA and CDR2 FQGTGA. The CDR3 DNA sequence: TGTGCCAGCAGCTTGACAGGGGCCGACACTGAAGCTTTCTTT. Its translation is CASSLTGADTEAFF.

V and J are TRBV28 and TRBJ1-2; a weak D match, TRBD1 (6 bases). The CDR3 is 17 amino acids. CDR1 is MDHEN, CDR2 SYDVKM, per germline. The V end lost 5 bases, the J end lost 2 bases, and 21 bases lay between the germline ends. The CDR3 DNA follows: TGTGCCAGCAGTCTTTTCTCAGGGGTTCCCCAGAACTATGGCTACACCTTC. This translates into CASSLFSGVPQNYGYTF.

The count of this clone is one. The gene calls are TRBV5-4 and TRBJ2-1; 9 positions agree with TRBD1. The CDR3 is 16 amino acids. The germline V gene has CDR1 SGHNT and CDR2 YYREEE (reference sequence). V lost 0 bases, J lost 2 bases, and 3 bases stayed unmatched. CDR3 DNA sequence: TGTGCCAGCAGCTTGGCCGGGACAGGGACCTACAATGAGCAGTTCTTC. This codes for CASSLAGTGTYNEQFF.

This chain connects TRBV4-1 to TRBJ2-2; D unresolved. CDR1 and CDR2 from the germline V gene are MGHRA and YSYEKL. Trimming removed 8 bases from V and 4 bases from J, with 14 bases in between. CDR3 size: 14 residues. The CDR3 DNA reads as TGCGCCAGCCGTGGGCAGCAGACCACCGGGGAGCTGTTTTTT. It encodes CASRGQQTTGELFF.

The chain combines TRBV5-1 with TRBJ1-1; D is possibly TRBD1 (5 bases). The V gene's germline CDR1 is SGHRS and CDR2 YFSETQ. Trimming stripped 2 bases from V and 8 bases from J, with 13 bases between. The CDR3 covers 13 residues. The CDR3 nucleotides read TGCGCCAGCAGCTTTGGGGCAAGGGCCGAAGCTTTCTTT. Protein product: CASSFGARAEAFF. Looking up the rest from reference TRBV5-1 and TRBJ1-1 gives the full variable domain: KAGVTQTPRYLIKTRGQQVTLSCSPISGHRSVSWYQQTPGQGLQFLFEYFSETQRNKGNFPGRFSGRQFSNSRSEMNVSTLELGDSALYLCASSFGARAEAFFGQGTRLTVV.

The chain uses TRBV27 and TRBJ2-3; weak D call: TRBD1 (6 bases). The CDR3 spans 14 residues. V lost 3 bases to trimming and J lost 2 bases, with 9 bases between them. CDR1 is MNHEY, CDR2 SMNVEV, per germline (reference sequence). This CDR3 is CASSLQGLTDTQYF. Written as DNA, the CDR3 is TGTGCCAGCAGTTTGCAGGGGCTCACAGATACGCAGTATTTT.

V gene TRBV11-2 combines with J gene TRBJ2-5; D is possibly TRBD1 (5 bases). Trimming removed 4 bases from V and 5 bases from J, with 14 bases in between. The germline gives CDR1 SGHAT, CDR2 FQNNGV. The CDR3 consists of 14 residues. CDR3 protein: CASSSLRVGETQYF. The CDR3 nucleotides are TGTGCCAGCAGCTCACTCAGGGTCGGGGAGACCCAGTACTTC.

Only a few counts were recorded for this clone. The CDR3 DNA sequence: TGTGCCAGCAGCCTAGCGGGGGGTTCGGATACGCAGTATTTT. Translated, it gives CASSLAGGSDTQYF. The chain joins TRBV11-2 to TRBJ2-3; 11 bases line up with TRBD2. V was clipped by 5 bases and J by 6 bases; unmatched bases: 4. The CDR3 has 14 amino acids. CDR1 SGHAT and CDR2 FQNNGV come from the germline V gene.